This T cell receptor beta chain was captured by sequencing in a study of stem cell transplantation in POMP-related autoinflammatory disease. Study information: Hypothesis: faulty thymoproteasomes impair CD8+ T-cell selection, skewing TRB repertoires. Through one year post-transplant, neutrophils and platelets were 100% of graft donor origin. Study-wide findings and caveats: In patients with PRAID, every analyzed T-cell subset tended to show lower diversity and higher clonality. Unique TRB V-J gene pairings were limited in number in patients with PRAID.

CDR1 SGHRS and CDR2 YFSETQ come from the germline V gene. The V gene end was trimmed by 0 bases and the J gene end by 2 bases; junction bases not matched to a gene: 4. The CDR3 runs 15 residues. TCRdb's copy holds only in-frame clones and misses some; the assay was immunoSEQ multiplex PCR. This table holds roughly 68,000 clones, approximately 91% found once. Worth noting for this clone: Its antigen is as yet unknown.

The sequence derives from a human patient with POMP-related autoinflammation and immune dysregulation (PRAID). The T cells may partly be graft donor cells. Here the sequenced sample was CD4+ T cells from PBMCs, taken after stem cell transplantation. The chain has TRBV5-1 and TRBJ2-7; 8 bases are a match to TRBD1. CDR3 in DNA: TGCGCCAGCAGCTTGGCCCTGGACAGGGCCTACGAGCAGTACTTC. Protein sequence: CASSLALDRAYEQYF.